The next 30 T cell receptor beta chains were all read from a single sample in a study of blood T cell repertoires in COVID-19. TCRdb's table, derived via immunoSEQ multiplex PCR, lists solely in-frame clones and lacks some. The profile shows about 170,000 clones, roughly 84% of them singletons. The specimen sequenced was peripheral blood. These receptors were taken from an older man with active or convalescent COVID-19.

The chain is built from TRBV30 and TRBJ2-7; D remains unclear. This CDR3 has 12 amino acids. Between the trimmed V and J ends, which lost 2 bases and 4 bases, there was a span of 9 bases. Germline-derived CDR1 and CDR2 are GTSNPN and SVGIG (reference sequence). The CDR3 protein is CAWSTNGYEQYF. As DNA, the CDR3 is TGTGCCTGGAGTACGAACGGGTACGAGCAGTACTTC.

The genes are TRBV6-5 and TRBJ2-7, with D perhaps TRBD2 (6 bases). V lost 6 bases and J 8 bases, leaving 23 bases between the germline ends. The CDR3 consists of 15 residues. The germline CDR1 and CDR2 sequences are MNHEY and SVGAGI. The CDR3 DNA reads as TGTGCCAGCAGACCTCTACCACGCTCGGGCGGGAAGCAGTACTTC. Amino acid sequence: CASRPLPRSGGKQYF.

V is TRBV2 and J is TRBJ1-2; 8 nucleotides match TRBD1. Germline CDR1 and CDR2: SNHLY and FYNNEI. With V trimmed by 7 bases and J by 7 bases, 8 bases remained unmatched. This CDR3 has 13 residues. The CDR3 region is CASNRDRMFGYTF. CDR3 DNA: TGTGCCAGCAACCGGGACAGGATGTTTGGCTACACCTTC.

The rearrangement joins TRBV7-9 to TRBJ1-5; 7 bases line up with TRBD1. Germline V lookup: CDR1 SEHNR, CDR2 FQNEAQ (reference sequence). The CDR3 is made up of 18 amino acids. V shed 0 bases, J shed 0 bases, and the junction held 8 bases outside the gene matches. CDR3 in amino acids: CASSLAGEQGISNQPQHF. CDR3 sequence (DNA): TGTGCCAGCAGCTTAGCGGGGGAACAGGGGATTAGCAATCAGCCCCAGCATTTT. Full variable domain (remainder filled in from reference TRBV7-9 and TRBJ1-5): DTGVSQNPRHKITKRGQNVTFRCDPISEHNRLYWYRQTLGQGPEFLTYFQNEAQLEKSRLLSDRFSAERPKGSFSTLEIQRTEQGDSAMYLCASSLAGEQGISNQPQHFGDGTRLSIL.

The chain carries TRBV18 and TRBJ2-5; a possible D gene is TRBD2 (6 bases). The ends were cut back, 3 bases at V and 2 bases at J, with 10 bases in the middle. This CDR3 has 14 amino acids. Germline-derived CDR1 and CDR2 are KGHSH and LQKENI. The CDR3 DNA reads as TGTGCCAGCTCACCTCGGGAGTTGCAAGAGACCCAGTACTTC. Protein sequence: CASSPRELQETQYF.

The gene calls are TRBV2 and TRBJ1-5; D not resolved. The CDR3 runs to 14 residues. V was trimmed by 7 bases and J by 2 bases, leaving 12 bases between them. Germline V lookup: CDR1 SNHLY, CDR2 FYNNEI. CDR3 residues: CASTREGGNQPQHF. DNA of the CDR3: TGTGCCAGCACGAGGGAGGGAGGCAATCAGCCCCAGCATTTT.

This chain links TRBV30 with TRBJ2-1, with D possibly TRBD2 on 7 matching bases. The CDR3 is 14 amino acids. Germline values: CDR1 GTSNPN, CDR2 SVGIG (reference sequence). V was clipped by 5 bases and J by 7 bases, with 18 bases between them. The chain's CDR3 is CAWGLGGHGNEQFF. For the CDR3, the DNA is TGTGCCTGGGGTTTGGGGGGGCACGGGAATGAGCAGTTCTTC.

In its sample, this clone was seen a few times. The chain is built from TRBV2 and TRBJ1-6, with D possibly TRBD1 on 5 matching bases. V lost 7 bases, J lost 13 bases, and 23 bases lay in between. Germline values: CDR1 SNHLY, CDR2 FYNNEI. The CDR3 consists of 15 residues. The CDR3 region has the DNA TGTGCCAGCAATCCCACACGGGACTCAGGTTCGCCCCTCCACTTT. Protein sequence: CASNPTRDSGSPLHF.

This chain joins TRBV6-2 or TRBV6-3 and TRBJ1-1, with TRBD1 matching 11 bases. The CDR3 totals 16 residues. CDR1 and CDR2 (germline): MNHEY, SVGEGT. V gave up 5 bases and J gave up 0 bases; unmatched junction bases: 5. CDR3 in amino acids: CASSPRTGGLNTEAFF. The CDR3 bases are TGTGCCAGCAGTCCCCGGACAGGGGGCTTGAACACTGAAGCTTTCTTT.

The chain couples TRBV19 to TRBJ1-2; D unclear. V lost 6 bases and J 4 bases, leaving 15 bases between the germline ends. The CDR3 contains 14 residues. The germline gives CDR1 LNHDA, CDR2 SQIVND (reference sequence). The CDR3 loop is CASSPDRGAYGYTF. CDR3 nucleotides: TGTGCCAGTAGCCCGGACCGGGGTGCCTATGGCTACACCTTC.

This clone was recorded only once. This sequence joins TRBV30 and TRBJ1-4; the D gene is possibly TRBD1 (5 bases). Trimming removed 8 bases at V and 7 bases at J, with 17 bases between. The CDR3 runs to 13 residues. CDR1 is GTSNPN, CDR2 SVGIG, per germline (reference sequence). This chain's CDR3 is CAAWVGLGEKLFF. The CDR3, as DNA: TGTGCCGCATGGGTGGGGCTAGGTGAAAAACTGTTTTTT.

The chain joins TRBV11-3 to TRBJ2-1; TRBD2 agrees at 8 bases. The V and J ends lost 5 bases and 7 bases, in that order; junction bases with no gene match: 13. Per germline, CDR1 SGHNT and CDR2 YENEEA. CDR3 length equals 16 residues. Written as DNA, the CDR3 is TGTGCCAGCAGCCCCCGGGGGGCGGGAGGACAAAATGAGCAGTTCTTC. Translated: CASSPRGAGGQNEQFF.

This chain links TRBV5-4 with TRBJ1-4; perhaps TRBD1 as D (5 bases). CDR3 length equals 15 residues. Germline V gene sequence: CDR1 SGHNT, CDR2 YYREEE (reference sequence). Trimming removed 7 bases from V and 6 bases from J, with 19 bases in between. The CDR3 region has the DNA TGTGCCAGCTCCAGGGACTCGGGTGGGGATGAAAAACTGTTTTTT. As protein: CASSRDSGGDEKLFF.

This clone was found many times. This sequence joins TRBV5-1 and TRBJ1-2; 9 bases match TRBD1. V was clipped by 1 base and J by 6 bases; unmatched bases: 10. Per the germline V gene, CDR1 is SGHRS and CDR2 is YFSETQ. The CDR3 contains 16 residues. CDR3: CASSLWMTGGGDGYTF. The CDR3 region has the DNA TGCGCCAGCAGCTTGTGGATGACAGGGGGTGGAGATGGCTACACCTTC.

This clone was picked up a small number of times. The rearrangement uses TRBV2 and TRBJ1-4; D may be TRBD1 (6 bases). Per the germline V gene, CDR1 is SNHLY and CDR2 is FYNNEI. Deletions cut 6 bases from V and 7 bases from J, with 21 bases between. The CDR3 has 16 amino acids. The CDR3 nucleotides read TGTGCCAGCAGAACTCCCCAGCGGGGGGGCGGTGAAAAACTGTTTTTT. Translation gives CASRTPQRGGGEKLFF.

This sequence joins TRBV30 and TRBJ2-2; TRBD1 is a possible D gene (5 bases). V shed 4 bases and J shed 5 bases, with 14 bases lying between them. The CDR3 runs 14 residues. Germline lookup yields CDR1 GTSNPN and CDR2 SVGIG (reference sequence). The CDR3 protein is CAWTLPGLTGELFF. The CDR3 coding sequence is TGTGCCTGGACTCTGCCAGGGCTTACCGGGGAGCTGTTTTTT.

V gene TRBV7-3 combines with J gene TRBJ2-3; 11 nucleotides agree with TRBD2. In germline, CDR1 is SGHTA, CDR2 FQGTGA. V was clipped by 6 bases and J by 5 bases; unmatched bases: 1. CDR3 length: 13 residues. This CDR3 reads CASSSGRGDTQYF. The CDR3 nucleotides are TGTGCCAGCAGTAGCGGGAGGGGAGATACGCAGTATTTT.

For this clone: A read error may produce the germline difference seen at one junction end. The chain carries TRBV27 and TRBJ2-7; weak D call: TRBD2 (6 bases). Germline V gives CDR1 MNHEY, CDR2 SMNVEV (reference sequence). The CDR3 runs 19 residues. The CDR3 region has the DNA TGTGCCAGCAGTTCGACGCTTACCAGGTTCAGGAGGGCCTCCCACGAGCAGTACTTC. It encodes CASSSTLTRFRRASHEQYF.

The rearrangement joins TRBV7-2 to TRBJ2-5; possible D gene TRBD1, 6 bases. Germline V lookup: CDR1 SGHTA, CDR2 FQGNSA. V was clipped by 1 base and J by 4 bases, with 16 bases between them. This CDR3 comprises 16 residues. CDR3 sequence: CASSLEENRAGETQYF. CDR3 DNA sequence: TGTGCCAGCAGCTTAGAAGAGAACAGGGCTGGAGAGACCCAGTACTTC.

The chain employs TRBV6-2 or TRBV6-3 and TRBJ2-1; TRBD2 matches at 9 bases. Looked up from germline, CDR1 is MNHEY and CDR2 is SVGEGT. The CDR3 covers 16 residues. Trimming cost V 4 bases and J 1 base; bases outside gene matches: 5. For the CDR3, the DNA is TGTGCCAGCAGTTCCTCCCTAGCGGGGTCCTACAATGAGCAGTTCTTC. Its translation is CASSSSLAGSYNEQFF.

The chain recombines TRBV11-3 with TRBJ2-2, with D perhaps matching TRBD2 (6 bases). The V gene's germline CDR1 is SGHNT and CDR2 YENEEA. V was pared by 4 bases and J by 5 bases, with 14 bases between. This CDR3 is built from 15 residues. The CDR3 DNA sequence: TGTGCCAGCAGCTCAAGGAGGGTAGGAACCGGGGAGCTGTTTTTT. Its translation: CASSSRRVGTGELFF. The full variable domain, completed using reference TRBV11-3 and TRBJ2-2, is EAGVVQSPRYKIIEKKQPVAFWCNPISGHNTLYWYLQNLGQGPELLIRYENEEAVDDSQLPKDRFSAERLKGVDSTLKIQPAELGDSAVYLCASSSRRVGTGELFFGEGSRLTVL.

Only one count was recorded for this clone. This sequence joins TRBV5-8 and TRBJ1-5; D possibly corresponds to TRBD1 (6 bases). With 4 bases removed from V and 0 bases from J, the gap between germline ends came to 11 bases. The CDR3 has 15 amino acids. CDR1 and CDR2 from the germline V gene are SGHTS and YDEGEE. CDR3 sequence (DNA): TGTGCCAGCAGCCAGCGACAGGCTAGCAATCAGCCCCAGCATTTT. Its protein is CASSQRQASNQPQHF.

The J gene is TRBJ1-2, the V gene TRBV18; 7 nucleotides agree with TRBD1. The CDR3 is 15 amino acids. After removal of 3 bases from V and 2 bases from J, the junction contained 6 bases not matched to a gene. Germline loops: CDR1 KGHSH, CDR2 LQKENI. In nucleotides, the CDR3 is TGTGCCAGCTCACCGAATACGGGACAGAACTATGGCTACACCTTC. Translating gives CASSPNTGQNYGYTF. The entire variable domain, with the rest obtained from reference TRBV18 and TRBJ1-2, is as follows: NAGVMQNPRHLVRRRGQEARLRCSPMKGHSHVYWYRQLPEEGLKFMVYLQKENIIDESGMPKERFSAEFPKEGPSILRIQQVVRGDSAAYFCASSPNTGQNYGYTFGSGTRLTVV.

The chain carries TRBV2 and TRBJ2-1; 7 nucleotides match TRBD1. The trim removed 6 bases at V and 11 bases at J, leaving 13 bases unmatched. The germline CDR1 and CDR2 sequences are SNHLY and FYNNEI. The CDR3 has 14 residues. CDR3 protein: CASRGTEGVVKQFF. As DNA, the CDR3 is TGTGCCAGCAGGGGGACAGAGGGGGTAGTAAAGCAGTTCTTC.

This clone appeared many times. The V gene is TRBV30, the J gene TRBJ1-5; tentative D call: TRBD1 (5 bases). Trimming cost V 1 base and J 2 bases, with 9 bases left between them. In germline, CDR1 is GTSNPN, CDR2 SVGIG (reference sequence). The CDR3 sequence is 14 residues long. The CDR3 bases are TGTGCCTGGAGTGCCCCGGGGGGCAATCAGCCCCAGCATTTT. Its protein product is CAWSAPGGNQPQHF. Full variable domain (rest looked up from reference TRBV30 and TRBJ1-5): SQTIHQWPATLVQPVGSPLSLECTVEGTSNPNLYWYRQAAGRGLQLLFYSVGIGQISSEVPQNLSASRPQDRQFILSSKKLLLSDSGFYLCAWSAPGGNQPQHFGDGTRLSIL.

The chain recombines TRBV4-3 with TRBJ2-5, with D possibly being TRBD1 (5 bases). Per the germline V gene, CDR1 is LGHNA and CDR2 is YSLEER. This CDR3 has 17 amino acids. Trimming removed 3 bases at V and 1 base at J, with 18 bases between. This CDR3 is CASSHKIGPGSQETQYF. The CDR3 region has the DNA TGCGCCAGCAGCCATAAAATCGGACCAGGGTCCCAAGAGACCCAGTACTTC.

The rearrangement uses TRBV4-1 and TRBJ1-2, with D possibly matching TRBD1 (5 bases). The CDR3 sequence is 17 residues long. Germline loops: CDR1 MGHRA, CDR2 YSYEKL. Trimming left V 3 bases short and J 2 bases short, with 19 bases between. CDR3 bases: TGCGCCAGCAGCCATGCCCTCGGCAGGGCGAAGAACTATGGCTACACCTTC. It yields the protein CASSHALGRAKNYGYTF.

The V and J genes are TRBV2 and TRBJ1-1; a possible D gene is TRBD1 (5 bases). From germline, CDR1 is SNHLY and CDR2 FYNNEI. CDR3 length equals 11 residues. The V and J ends lost 6 bases and 11 bases respectively, with 13 bases between them. In DNA form, the CDR3 reads TGTGCCAGCAGAGGGGAGGTGAGGGCTTTCTTT. Its protein product is CASRGEVRAFF.

The chain employs TRBV4-3 and TRBJ1-6, with TRBD1 as a possible D gene (6 bases). CDR3 length: 14 residues. V lost 4 bases and J 8 bases, leaving 12 bases between the germline ends. Per the germline V gene, CDR1 is LGHNA and CDR2 is YSLEER. Here the CDR3 reads CASSLGRGDSPLHF. CDR3 bases: TGCGCCAGCAGCCTCGGCAGGGGTGATTCACCCCTCCACTTT.

The chain carries TRBV11-2 and TRBJ1-5, with D maybe TRBD1 (5 bases). The CDR3 has 14 amino acids. Per the germline V gene, CDR1 is SGHAT and CDR2 is FQNNGV. V was pared by 3 bases and J by 2 bases, with 8 bases between. DNA of the CDR3: TGTGCCAGCAGCTTGGTAGGGGGCAATCAGCCCCAGCATTTT. Protein product: CASSLVGGNQPQHF.